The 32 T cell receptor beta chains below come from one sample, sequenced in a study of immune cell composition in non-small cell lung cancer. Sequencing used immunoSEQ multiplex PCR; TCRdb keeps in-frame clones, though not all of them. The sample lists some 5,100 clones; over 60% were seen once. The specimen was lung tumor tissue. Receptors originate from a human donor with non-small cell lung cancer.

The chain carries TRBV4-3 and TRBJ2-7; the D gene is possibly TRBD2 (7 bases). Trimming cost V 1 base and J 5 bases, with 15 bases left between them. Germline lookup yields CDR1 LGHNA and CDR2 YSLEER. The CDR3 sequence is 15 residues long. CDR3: CASSQGRGALDEQYF. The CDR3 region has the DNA TGCGCCAGCAGCCAAGGCCGGGGGGCGTTGGACGAGCAGTACTTC.

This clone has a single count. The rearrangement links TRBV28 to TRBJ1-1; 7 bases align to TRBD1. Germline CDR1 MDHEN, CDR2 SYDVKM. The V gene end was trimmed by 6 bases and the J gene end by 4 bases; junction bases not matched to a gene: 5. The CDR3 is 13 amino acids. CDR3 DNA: TGTGCCAGCAGGGACGCAGGGGGCACTGAAGCTTTCTTT. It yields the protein CASRDAGGTEAFF.

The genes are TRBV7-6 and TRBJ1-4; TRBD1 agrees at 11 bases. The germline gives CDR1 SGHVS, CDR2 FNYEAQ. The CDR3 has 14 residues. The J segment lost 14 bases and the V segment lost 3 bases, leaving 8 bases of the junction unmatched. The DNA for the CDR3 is TGTGCCAGCAGCTTGGACAGGGGGCCTTTTCGTCTGTTTTTT. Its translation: CASSLDRGPFRLFF.

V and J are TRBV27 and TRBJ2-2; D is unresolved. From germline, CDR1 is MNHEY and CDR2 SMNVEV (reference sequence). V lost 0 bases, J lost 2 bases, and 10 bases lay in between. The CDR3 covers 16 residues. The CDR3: CASSLSVGANTGELFF. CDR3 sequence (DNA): TGTGCCAGCAGTTTATCTGTGGGCGCAAACACCGGGGAGCTGTTTTTT.

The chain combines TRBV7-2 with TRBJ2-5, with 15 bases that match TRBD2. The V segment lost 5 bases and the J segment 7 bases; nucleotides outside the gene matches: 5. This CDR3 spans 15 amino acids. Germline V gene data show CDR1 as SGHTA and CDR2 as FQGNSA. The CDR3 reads CASSPGGLAGGTQYF. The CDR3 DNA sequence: TGTGCCAGCAGCCCGGGGGGACTAGCGGGGGGGACCCAGTACTTC.

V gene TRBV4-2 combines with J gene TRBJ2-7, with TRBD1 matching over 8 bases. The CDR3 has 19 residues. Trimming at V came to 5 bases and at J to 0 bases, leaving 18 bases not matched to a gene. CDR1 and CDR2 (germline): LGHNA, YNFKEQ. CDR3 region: CASSNLRGQAEPSSYEQYF. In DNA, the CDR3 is TGTGCCAGCAGCAACCTGAGGGGACAGGCGGAACCCTCCTCCTACGAGCAGTACTTC.

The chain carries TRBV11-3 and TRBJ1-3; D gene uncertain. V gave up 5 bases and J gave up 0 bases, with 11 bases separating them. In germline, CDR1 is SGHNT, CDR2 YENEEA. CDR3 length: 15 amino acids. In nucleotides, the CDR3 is TGTGCCAGCAGCCCTCGGGAGAGCTCTGGAAACACCATATATTTT. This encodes CASSPRESSGNTIYF.

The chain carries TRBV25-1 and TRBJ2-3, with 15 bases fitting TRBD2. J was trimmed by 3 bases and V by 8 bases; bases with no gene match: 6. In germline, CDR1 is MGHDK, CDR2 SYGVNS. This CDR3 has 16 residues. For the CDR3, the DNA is TGTGCCAGCGCCTCCGGGACTAGCGGGGGGACAGATACGCAGTATTTT. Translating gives CASASGTSGGTDTQYF.

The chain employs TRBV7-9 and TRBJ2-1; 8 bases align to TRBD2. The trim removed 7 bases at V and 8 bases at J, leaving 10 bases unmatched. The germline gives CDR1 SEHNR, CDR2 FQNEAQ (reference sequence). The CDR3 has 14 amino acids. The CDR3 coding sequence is TGTGCCAGCACCCGGGGGGCGGGGGGTTATGAGCAGTTCTTC. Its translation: CASTRGAGGYEQFF.

The CDR3: CASSIGRSGGRYEQYF. As DNA, the CDR3 is TGTGCCAGTAGTATTGGGAGGAGCGGGGGCCGCTACGAGCAGTACTTC. The gene calls are TRBV19 and TRBJ2-7; 8 positions agree with TRBD2. This CDR3 region has 16 residues. Germline CDR1 reads LNHDA; CDR2 reads SQIVND (reference sequence). V gave up 3 bases and J gave up 3 bases; unmatched junction bases: 10.

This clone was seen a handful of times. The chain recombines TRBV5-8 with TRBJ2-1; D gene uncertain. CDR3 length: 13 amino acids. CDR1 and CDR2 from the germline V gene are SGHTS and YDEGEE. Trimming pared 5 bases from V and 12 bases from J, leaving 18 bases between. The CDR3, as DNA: TGTGCCAGCAGTTCCGACTCCGTTACGGGGCAGTTCTTC. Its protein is CASSSDSVTGQFF.

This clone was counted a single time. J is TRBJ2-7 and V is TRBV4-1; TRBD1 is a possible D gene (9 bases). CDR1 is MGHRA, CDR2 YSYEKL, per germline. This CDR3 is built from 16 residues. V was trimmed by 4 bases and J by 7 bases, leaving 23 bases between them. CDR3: CASSRGESGGTGEQYF. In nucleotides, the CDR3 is TGCGCCAGCAGCCGGGGTGAGTCGGGGGGGACAGGGGAGCAGTACTTC.

CDR3 sequence (DNA): TGTGCCAGCTCCCGGGAAACCTCGAACACCGGGGAGCTGTTTTTT. Translating gives CASSRETSNTGELFF. The chain links TRBV18 to TRBJ2-2; possible D gene TRBD2, 5 bases. The length of the CDR3 is 15 residues. In germline, CDR1 is KGHSH, CDR2 LQKENI. V was pared by 6 bases and J by 0 bases, with 11 bases between.

For the CDR3, the DNA is TGTGCCAGCCGGGGACTGCAAGAGACCCAGTACTTC. Translation gives CASRGLQETQYF. The chain joins TRBV27 to TRBJ2-5; D possibly corresponds to TRBD2 (6 bases). Deletions cut 8 bases from V and 2 bases from J, with 9 bases between. Germline V lookup: CDR1 MNHEY, CDR2 SMNVEV (reference sequence). The length of the CDR3 is 12 residues.

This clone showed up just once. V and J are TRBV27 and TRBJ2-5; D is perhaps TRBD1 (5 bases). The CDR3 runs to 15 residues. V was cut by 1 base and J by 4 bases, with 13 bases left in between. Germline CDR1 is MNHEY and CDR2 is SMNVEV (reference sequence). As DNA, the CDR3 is TGTGCCAGCAGTTTATTCGGACAAAGGGGAGAGACCCAGTACTTC. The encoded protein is CASSLFGQRGETQYF.

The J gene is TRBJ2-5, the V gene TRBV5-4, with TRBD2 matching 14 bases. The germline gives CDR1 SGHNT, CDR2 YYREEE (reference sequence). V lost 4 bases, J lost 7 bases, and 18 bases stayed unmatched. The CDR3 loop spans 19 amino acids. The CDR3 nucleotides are TGTGCCAGCAGCCCCCGGACTAGCGGGGGGTCCACGGCGGTTGGGACCCAGTACTTC. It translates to CASSPRTSGGSTAVGTQYF.

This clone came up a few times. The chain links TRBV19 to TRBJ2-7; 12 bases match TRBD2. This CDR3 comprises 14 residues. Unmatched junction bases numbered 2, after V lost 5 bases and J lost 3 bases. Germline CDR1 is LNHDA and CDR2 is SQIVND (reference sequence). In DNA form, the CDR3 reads TGTGCCAGTAGTCCGGGACTAGCGGGCTACGAGCAGTACTTC. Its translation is CASSPGLAGYEQYF.

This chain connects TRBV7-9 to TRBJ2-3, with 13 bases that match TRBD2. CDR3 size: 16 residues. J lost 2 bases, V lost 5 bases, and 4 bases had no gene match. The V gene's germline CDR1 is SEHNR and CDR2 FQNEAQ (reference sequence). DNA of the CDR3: TGTGCCAGCAGCACCGGGACTAGCGGGGTCACAGATACGCAGTATTTT. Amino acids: CASSTGTSGVTDTQYF.

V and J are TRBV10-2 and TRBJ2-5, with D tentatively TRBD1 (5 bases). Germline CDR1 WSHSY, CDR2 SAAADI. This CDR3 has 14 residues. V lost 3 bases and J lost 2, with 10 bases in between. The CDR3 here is CASSDWAGQETQYF. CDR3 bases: TGCGCCAGCAGTGATTGGGCAGGGCAAGAGACCCAGTACTTC.

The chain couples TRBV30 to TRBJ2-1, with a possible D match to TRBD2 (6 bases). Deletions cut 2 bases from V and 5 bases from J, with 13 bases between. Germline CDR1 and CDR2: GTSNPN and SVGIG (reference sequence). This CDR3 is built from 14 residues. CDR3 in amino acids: CAWSSGRPDNEQFF. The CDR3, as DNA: TGTGCCTGGAGTAGTGGGAGGCCAGACAATGAGCAGTTCTTC. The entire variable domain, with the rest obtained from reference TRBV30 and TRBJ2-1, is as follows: SQTIHQWPATLVQPVGSPLSLECTVEGTSNPNLYWYRQAAGRGLQLLFYSVGIGQISSEVPQNLSASRPQDRQFILSSKKLLLSDSGFYLCAWSSGRPDNEQFFGPGTRLTVL.

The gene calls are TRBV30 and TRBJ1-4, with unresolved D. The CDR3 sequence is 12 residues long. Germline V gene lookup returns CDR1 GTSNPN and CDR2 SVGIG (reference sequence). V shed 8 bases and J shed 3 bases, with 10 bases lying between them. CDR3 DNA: TGTGCCGGAGGACGGCCTAATGAAAAACTGTTTTTT. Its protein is CAGGRPNEKLFF.

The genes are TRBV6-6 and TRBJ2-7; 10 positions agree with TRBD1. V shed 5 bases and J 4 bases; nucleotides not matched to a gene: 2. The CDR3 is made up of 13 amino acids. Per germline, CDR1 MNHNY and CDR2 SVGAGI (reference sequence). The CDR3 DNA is TGTGCCAGCAGTGACAGGGGGCAATACGAGCAGTACTTC. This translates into CASSDRGQYEQYF.

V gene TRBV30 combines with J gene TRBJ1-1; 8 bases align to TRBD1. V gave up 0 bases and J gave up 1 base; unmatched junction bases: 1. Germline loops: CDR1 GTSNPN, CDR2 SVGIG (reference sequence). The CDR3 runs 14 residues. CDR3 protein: CAWSVDRGNTEAFF. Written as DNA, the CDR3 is TGTGCCTGGAGTGTTGACAGGGGGAACACTGAAGCTTTCTTT.

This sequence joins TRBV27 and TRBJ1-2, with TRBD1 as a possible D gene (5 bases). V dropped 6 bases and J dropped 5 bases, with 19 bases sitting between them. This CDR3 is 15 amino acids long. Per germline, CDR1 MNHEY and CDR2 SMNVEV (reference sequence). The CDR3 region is CASSSPERGPYGYTF. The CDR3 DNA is TGTGCCAGCAGCTCCCCTGAGCGGGGCCCGTATGGCTACACCTTC.

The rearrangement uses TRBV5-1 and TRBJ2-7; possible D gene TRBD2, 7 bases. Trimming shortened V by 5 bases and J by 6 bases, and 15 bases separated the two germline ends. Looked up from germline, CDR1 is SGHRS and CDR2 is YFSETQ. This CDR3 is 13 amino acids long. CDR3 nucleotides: TGCGCCAGCAGTGGCGGGGGCACCCCCGAGCAGTACTTC. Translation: CASSGGGTPEQYF.

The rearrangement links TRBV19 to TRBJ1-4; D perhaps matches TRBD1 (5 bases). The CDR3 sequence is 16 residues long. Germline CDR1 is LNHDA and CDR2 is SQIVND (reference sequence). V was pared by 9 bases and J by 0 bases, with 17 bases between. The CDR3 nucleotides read TGTGCCAGCCGGGCGGGGGAAATTGCAACTAATGAAAAACTGTTTTTT. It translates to CASRAGEIATNEKLFF.

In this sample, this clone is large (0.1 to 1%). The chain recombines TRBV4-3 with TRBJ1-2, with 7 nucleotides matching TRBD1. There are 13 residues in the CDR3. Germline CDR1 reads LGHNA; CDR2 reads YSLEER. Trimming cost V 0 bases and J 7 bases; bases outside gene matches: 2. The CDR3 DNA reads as TGCGCCAGCAGCCAAGACGGGACAGCTGGCTACACCTTC. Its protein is CASSQDGTAGYTF.

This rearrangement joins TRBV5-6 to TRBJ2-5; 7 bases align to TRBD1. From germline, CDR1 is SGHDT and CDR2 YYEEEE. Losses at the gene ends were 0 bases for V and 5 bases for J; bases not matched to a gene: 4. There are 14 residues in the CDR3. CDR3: CASSLGQGGETQYF. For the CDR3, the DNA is TGTGCCAGCAGCTTGGGACAGGGTGGCGAGACCCAGTACTTC.

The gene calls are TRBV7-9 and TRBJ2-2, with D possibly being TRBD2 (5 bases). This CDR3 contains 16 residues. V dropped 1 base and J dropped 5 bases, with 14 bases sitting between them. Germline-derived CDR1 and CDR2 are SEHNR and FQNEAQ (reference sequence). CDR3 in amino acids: CASSLVGREGTGELFF. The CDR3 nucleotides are TGTGCCAGCAGCTTAGTAGGACGGGAAGGGACCGGGGAGCTGTTTTTT.

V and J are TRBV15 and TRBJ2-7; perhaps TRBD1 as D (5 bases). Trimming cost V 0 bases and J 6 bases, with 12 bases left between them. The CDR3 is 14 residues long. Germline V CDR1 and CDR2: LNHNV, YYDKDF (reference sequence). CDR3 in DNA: TGTGCCACCAGCAGAGATCAGGGTTCACTCGAGCAGTACTTC. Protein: CATSRDQGSLEQYF. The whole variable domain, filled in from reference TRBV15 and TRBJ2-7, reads DAMVIQNPRYQVTQFGKPVTLSCSQTLNHNVMYWYQQKSSQAPKLLFHYYDKDFNNEADTPDNFQSRRPNTSFCFLDIRSPGLGDTAMYLCATSRDQGSLEQYFGPGTRLTVT.

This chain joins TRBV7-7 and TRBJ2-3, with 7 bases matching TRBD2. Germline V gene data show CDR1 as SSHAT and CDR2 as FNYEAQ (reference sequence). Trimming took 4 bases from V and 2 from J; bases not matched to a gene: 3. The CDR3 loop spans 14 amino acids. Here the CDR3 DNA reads TGTGCCAGCAGCTGGGGGGGGAACACAGATACGCAGTATTTT. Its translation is CASSWGGNTDTQYF.

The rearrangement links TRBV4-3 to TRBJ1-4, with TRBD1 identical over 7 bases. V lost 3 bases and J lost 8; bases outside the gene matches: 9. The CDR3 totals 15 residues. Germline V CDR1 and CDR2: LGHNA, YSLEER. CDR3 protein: CASSQHRGIGEKLFF. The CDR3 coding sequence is TGCGCCAGCAGCCAGCACAGGGGAATTGGGGAAAAACTGTTTTTT.